The 15 T cell receptor beta chains below all came from one sample that was sequenced in a study of blood T cells in healthy people across ages. For the second PCR, which ran for about 6 to 11 cycles, a sample-barcoded 5' primer and a J-beta primer mix were used. TCRdb passed the 5' RACE reads through MiXCR, listing each CDR3 protein once. Seen here are over a million distinct CDR3 sequences, roughly 45% observed once, and the top ten hold 18%. Material for sequencing was blood. Receptors were obtained from a woman aged 55-70 years in good health.

The V call is TRBV20-1, the J call TRBJ1-5; no clear D gene. Germline V gene sequence: CDR1 DFQATT, CDR2 SNEGSKA (reference sequence). Trimming took off 5 bases at V and 2 bases at J, with 16 bases between the two ends. The CDR3 length is 15 residues. Here the CDR3 reads CSARSMGGRNQPQHF. As DNA, the CDR3 is TGCAGTGCTCGTAGTATGGGTGGGCGCAATCAGCCCCAGCATTTT.

This chain connects TRBV20-1 to TRBJ2-1, with D unresolved. CDR3 length: 14 amino acids. Per germline, CDR1 DFQATT and CDR2 SNEGSKA (reference sequence). V lost 5 bases, J lost 3 bases, and 14 bases lay in between. The chain's CDR3 is CSAGAGTNYNEQFF. The CDR3 bases are TGCAGTGCTGGAGCTGGCACAAACTACAATGAGCAGTTCTTC.

V and J are TRBV20-1 and TRBJ2-7, with D hard to call. This CDR3 region has 11 residues. Looked up from germline, CDR1 is DFQATT and CDR2 is SNEGSKA (reference sequence). V was cut by 4 bases and J by 2 bases, with 6 bases left in between. This chain's CDR3 is CSATGPYEQYF. The CDR3 DNA reads as TGCAGTGCTACCGGACCCTACGAGCAGTACTTC.

The table lists this clonotype with a few counts. V usage is TRBV10-2 and J usage is TRBJ2-5, with D perhaps matching TRBD2 (5 bases). The germline V gene has CDR1 WSHSY and CDR2 SAAADI. The CDR3 is 16 residues long. Trimming cost V 3 bases and J 4 bases, with 18 bases left between them. The CDR3 DNA follows: TGCGCCAGCAGTGAAAAGGGCCTAGCAGGCGGAGAGACCCAGTACTTC. Its protein product is CASSEKGLAGGETQYF.

The V call is TRBV20-1, the J call TRBJ1-2; 10 bases align to TRBD1. The CDR3 runs to 14 residues. V was pared by 0 bases and J by 6 bases, with 4 bases of the junction left unmatched. Germline assignment: CDR1 DFQATT and CDR2 SNEGSKA (reference sequence). CDR3 in DNA: TGCAGTGCTAGAGATATGGGGACAGGGGATGGCTACACCTTC. Translation gives CSARDMGTGDGYTF.

This clonotype came up a few times. The gene calls are TRBV9 and TRBJ2-3, with TRBD2 matching 10 bases. The CDR3 is 17 amino acids. Germline CDR1 reads SGDLS; CDR2 reads YYNGEE. V dropped 2 bases and J dropped 6; count of bases not matched to a gene: 12. The CDR3 DNA reads TGTGCCAGCAGCGTTCCTAGCGGGAGCCGCTGGGGGGATACGCAGTATTTT. It codes for CASSVPSGSRWGDTQYF.

J is TRBJ1-3 and V is TRBV9, with D possibly matching TRBD1 (6 bases). CDR1 and CDR2 from the germline V gene are SGDLS and YYNGEE. Trimming removed 5 bases from V and 2 bases from J, with 8 bases in between. This CDR3 spans 13 amino acids. The chain's CDR3 is CASSRQAGNTIYF. CDR3 nucleotide sequence: TGTGCCAGCAGTCGACAGGCTGGAAACACCATATATTTT.

This sequence joins TRBV30 and TRBJ2-7; no clear D gene. Germline lookup yields CDR1 GTSNPN and CDR2 SVGIG (reference sequence). This CDR3 spans 15 amino acids. V lost 2 bases and J lost 3, with 17 bases in between. The CDR3 coding sequence is TGTGCCTGGAGTCCGGACGGTGGCGGATACTACGAGCAGTACTTC. It translates to CAWSPDGGGYYEQYF.

The chain uses TRBV7-9 and TRBJ2-5; possibly TRBD1 for D (7 bases). TRBJ2-7 matches the DNA end more closely, so the J call is doubtful. This CDR3 has 13 residues. Per germline, CDR1 SEHNR and CDR2 FQNEAQ (reference sequence). The CDR3 is CASSPAGGCEQYF. CDR3 DNA: TGTGCCAGCAGCCCGGCAGGGGGGTGCGAGCAGTACTTC.

The chain joins TRBV28 to TRBJ1-4; tentative D call: TRBD1 (5 bases). Germline CDR1 is MDHEN and CDR2 is SYDVKM. V was clipped by 11 bases and J by 2 bases, with 12 bases between them. The CDR3 is made up of 13 amino acids. The CDR3 is CAAKGDTNEKLFF. Here the CDR3 DNA reads TGTGCCGCCAAAGGGGATACTAATGAAAAACTGTTTTTT.

Concerning this clonotype itself: This may be a read error, as it is one base from a much larger clone. The chain has TRBV7-2 and TRBJ1-2, with 7 bases aligning to TRBD1. The V and J ends lost 8 bases and 6 bases, in that order; junction bases with no gene match: 9. CDR1 and CDR2 from the germline V gene are SGHTA and FQGNSA. The CDR3 spans 13 residues. The CDR3 nucleotides are TGTGCCAGCGGCCAGGGGGGGGGCGATGGCTACACCTTC. Amino acids: CASGQGGGDGYTF.

This clonotype was seen at least ten times. The gene calls are TRBV7-6 and TRBJ2-1; 7 nucleotides agree with TRBD2. The junction had 7 bases not matched to a gene; V was cut back by 5 bases and J by 0 bases. CDR1 SGHVS and CDR2 FNYEAQ come from the germline V gene. The CDR3 runs to 16 residues. Written as DNA, the CDR3 is TGTGCCAGCAGCGGGGGGGGGAAGAGCTCCTACAATGAGCAGTTCTTC. Its protein is CASSGGGKSSYNEQFF.

V is TRBV20-1 and J is TRBJ1-4; D remains unclear. V lost 6 bases to trimming and J lost 8 bases, with 13 bases between them. Germline loops: CDR1 DFQATT, CDR2 SNEGSKA (reference sequence). The CDR3 has 12 residues. The CDR3: CSARYEGEKLFF. The CDR3 DNA is TGCAGTGCAAGATACGAGGGAGAAAAACTGTTTTTT.

The chain recombines TRBV27 with TRBJ1-1, with TRBD1 matching over 7 bases. This CDR3 region has 15 residues. Germline loops: CDR1 MNHEY, CDR2 SMNVEV (reference sequence). V gave up 3 bases and J gave up 4 bases; unmatched junction bases: 8. Here the CDR3 reads CASSFGSTGFTEAFF. The CDR3 nucleotides are TGTGCCAGCAGTTTTGGGTCGACAGGGTTCACTGAAGCTTTCTTT.

The chain links TRBV18 to TRBJ2-7; 9 bases align to TRBD1. V was pared by 3 bases and J by 3 bases, with 9 bases of the junction left unmatched. This CDR3 comprises 16 residues. Germline assignment: CDR1 KGHSH and CDR2 LQKENI. CDR3: CASSPGQGSFVYEQYF. The CDR3 DNA is TGTGCCAGCTCACCCGGACAGGGGTCCTTCGTCTACGAGCAGTACTTC. The whole variable domain, remainder taken from reference TRBV18 and TRBJ2-7, is NAGVMQNPRHLVRRRGQEARLRCSPMKGHSHVYWYRQLPEEGLKFMVYLQKENIIDESGMPKERFSAEFPKEGPSILRIQQVVRGDSAAYFCASSPGQGSFVYEQYFGPGTRLTVT.